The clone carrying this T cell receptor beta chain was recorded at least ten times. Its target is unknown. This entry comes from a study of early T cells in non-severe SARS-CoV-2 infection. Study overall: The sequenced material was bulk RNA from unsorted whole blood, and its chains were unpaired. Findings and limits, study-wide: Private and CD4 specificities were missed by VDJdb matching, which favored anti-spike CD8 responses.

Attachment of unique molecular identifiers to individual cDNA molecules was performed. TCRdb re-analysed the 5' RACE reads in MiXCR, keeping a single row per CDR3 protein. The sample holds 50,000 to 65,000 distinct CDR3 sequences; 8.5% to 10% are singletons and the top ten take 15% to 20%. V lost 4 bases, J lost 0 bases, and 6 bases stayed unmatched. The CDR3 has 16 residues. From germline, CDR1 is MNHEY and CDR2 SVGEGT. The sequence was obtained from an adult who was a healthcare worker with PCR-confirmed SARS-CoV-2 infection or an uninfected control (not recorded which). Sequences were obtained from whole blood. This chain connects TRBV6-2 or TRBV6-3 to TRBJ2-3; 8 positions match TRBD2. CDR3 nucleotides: TGTGCCAGCAGTTTCACCACTAGCGGAAGCACAGATACGCAGTATTTT. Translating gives CASSFTTSGSTDTQYF.